This T cell receptor beta chain was identified in a study of B cell selection in AIRE deficiency. Study-wide results and caveats: Only TCRbeta was sequenced; about 37% of shared healthy Treg sequences appeared in Tconv. CDR3s were shorter in shared Treg sequences, reflecting few non-templated nucleotide insertions. Only 8.5% to 9.5% of approximately 3,700 shared Treg sequences were patient-specific; 30% to 40% healthy-specific. In TCRBV usage, CDR3 length and diversity, patient Tconv and Treg cells matched healthy donors.

Sorting defined conventional CD4 T cells as CD4+CD127+. V gave up 3 bases and J gave up 1 base; unmatched junction bases: 1. The length of the CDR3 is 13 residues. The germline gives CDR1 SGHRS, CDR2 YFSETQ. Using immunoSEQ multiplex PCR, the repertoire was profiled, and TCRdb retains in-frame clones only, with some absent. The sample has roughly 23,000 clones, 95% to 96% seen once. This clone has just one count. The antigen is not known. This clonotype originated in a human donor in good health. Sequencing was done on a sample of CD4+CD127+ conventional T cells sorted from PBMCs. This sequence joins TRBV5-1 and TRBJ2-7, with 7 bases identical to TRBD2. This chain's CDR3 is CASSWDYSYEQYF. CDR3 bases: TGCGCCAGCAGCTGGGACTATTCCTACGAGCAGTACTTC.